The table lists the clone carrying this TCR beta chain with many counts. This entry belongs to a study of early T cells in non-severe SARS-CoV-2 infection. Each CDR3 protein is one row after TCRdb ran MiXCR on the 5' RACE reads. The sample carries approximately 52,000 distinct CDR3 sequences, around 8% recorded once. The TCR was taken from an adult who was a healthcare worker with PCR-confirmed SARS-CoV-2 infection or an uninfected control (not recorded which). Sequenced material: whole blood.

DNA of the CDR3: TGTGCCAGCAGACTAGGGAGCTCCTACAATGAGCAGTTCTTC. It specifies CASRLGSSYNEQFF. This rearrangement joins TRBV28 to TRBJ2-1; tentative D call: TRBD2 (5 bases). The CDR3 consists of 14 residues. Trimming pared 6 bases from V and 0 bases from J, leaving 9 bases between. CDR1 and CDR2 (germline): MDHEN, SYDVKM.